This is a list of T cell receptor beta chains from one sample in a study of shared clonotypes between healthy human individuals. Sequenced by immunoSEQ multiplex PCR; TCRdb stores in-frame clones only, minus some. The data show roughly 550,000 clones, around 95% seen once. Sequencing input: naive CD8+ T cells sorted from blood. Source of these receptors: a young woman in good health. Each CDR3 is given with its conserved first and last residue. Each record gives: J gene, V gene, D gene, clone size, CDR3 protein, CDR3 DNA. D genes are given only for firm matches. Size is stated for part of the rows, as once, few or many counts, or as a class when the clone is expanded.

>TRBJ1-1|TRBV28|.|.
CASSFDTMNTEAFF
TGTGCCAGCAGTTTCGACACTATGAACACTGAAGCTTTCTTT
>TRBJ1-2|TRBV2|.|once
CASHVRGLEDYGYTF
TGTGCCAGCCATGTGAGGGGGTTGGAAGACTATGGCTACACCTTC
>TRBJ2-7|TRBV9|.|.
CASSVDEGYEQYF
TGTGCCAGCAGCGTAGACGAAGGGTACGAGCAGTACTTC
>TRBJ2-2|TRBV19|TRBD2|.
CASSKNSGGNTGELFF
TGTGCCAGTAGTAAGAATAGCGGGGGGAACACCGGGGAGCTGTTTTTT
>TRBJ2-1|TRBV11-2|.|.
CASSFGTRNEQFF
TGTGCCAGCAGCTTCGGGACGCGCAATGAGCAGTTCTTC
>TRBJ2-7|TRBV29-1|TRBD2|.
CSGMTSGSGEQYF
TGCAGCGGTATGACTAGCGGGAGTGGGGAGCAGTACTTC
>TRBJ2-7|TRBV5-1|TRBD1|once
CASSLVVGGIEQYF
TGCGCCAGCAGCTTGGTGGTAGGGGGCATCGAGCAGTACTTC
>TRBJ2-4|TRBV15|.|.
CATSRDSVILAKNIQYF
TGTGCCACCAGCAGAGACTCAGTTATATTAGCCAAAAACATTCAGTACTTC
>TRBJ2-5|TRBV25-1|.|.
CASLGGFEETQYF
TGTGCCAGCCTGGGGGGTTTCGAAGAGACCCAGTACTTC
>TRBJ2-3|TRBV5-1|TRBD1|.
CASSLESRDRVYSEDTQYF
TGCGCCAGCAGCTTGGAAAGTCGGGACAGGGTGTATTCTGAGGATACGCAGTATTTT
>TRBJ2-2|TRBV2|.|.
CASSERFGNTGELFF
TGTGCCAGCAGTGAAAGGTTTGGTAACACCGGGGAGCTGTTTTTT
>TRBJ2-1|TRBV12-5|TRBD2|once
CASGLVIGGSYNEQFF
TGTGCTAGTGGTTTGGTAATCGGGGGGTCCTACAATGAGCAGTTCTTC
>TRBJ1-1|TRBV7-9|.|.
CASSNQGLTGTEAFF
TGTGCCAGCAGCAACCAGGGGTTGACGGGCACTGAAGCTTTCTTT
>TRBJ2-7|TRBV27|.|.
CASSLSGIYEQYF
TGTGCCAGCAGTTTATCAGGGATCTACGAGCAGTACTTC